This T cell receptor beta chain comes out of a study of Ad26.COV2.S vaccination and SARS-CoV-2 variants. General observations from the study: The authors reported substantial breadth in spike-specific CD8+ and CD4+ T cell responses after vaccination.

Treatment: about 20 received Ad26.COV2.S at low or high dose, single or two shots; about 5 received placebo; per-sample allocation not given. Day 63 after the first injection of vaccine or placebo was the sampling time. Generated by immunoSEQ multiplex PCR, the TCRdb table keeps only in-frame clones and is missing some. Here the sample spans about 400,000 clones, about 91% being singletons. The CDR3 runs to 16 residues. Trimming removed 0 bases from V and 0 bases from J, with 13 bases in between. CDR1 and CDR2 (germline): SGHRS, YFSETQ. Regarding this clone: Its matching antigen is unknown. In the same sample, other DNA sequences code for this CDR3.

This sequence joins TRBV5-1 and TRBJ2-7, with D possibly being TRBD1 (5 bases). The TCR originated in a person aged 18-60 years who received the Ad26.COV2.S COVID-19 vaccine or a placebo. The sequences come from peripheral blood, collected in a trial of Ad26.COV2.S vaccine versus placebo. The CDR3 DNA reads TGCGCCAGCAGCTTGGCCGTAGGCAGGGCCTCCTACGAGCAGTACTTC. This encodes CASSLAVGRASYEQYF.